Given below is one T cell receptor (beta chain) in context. The sample is drawn from a study of blood T cell repertoires in COVID-19. J lost 4 bases, V lost 3 bases, and 12 bases had no gene match. Germline CDR1 reads SGHTA; CDR2 reads FQGNSA. The CDR3 spans 17 residues. Assay used: immunoSEQ multiplex PCR; TCRdb lists only in-frame clones, some missing. The sample lists 230,000 or so clones; roughly 80% were seen once. Input material: peripheral blood. The sequence derives from a human donor in a cohort sampled during active COVID-19. The chain recombines TRBV7-2 with TRBJ2-7, with TRBD2 matching over 10 bases. In DNA form, the CDR3 reads TGTGCCAGCAGCTTCGGCCGCCTAGCGGGAGTTTCTTACGAGCAGTACTTC. Encoded protein: CASSFGRLAGVSYEQYF.